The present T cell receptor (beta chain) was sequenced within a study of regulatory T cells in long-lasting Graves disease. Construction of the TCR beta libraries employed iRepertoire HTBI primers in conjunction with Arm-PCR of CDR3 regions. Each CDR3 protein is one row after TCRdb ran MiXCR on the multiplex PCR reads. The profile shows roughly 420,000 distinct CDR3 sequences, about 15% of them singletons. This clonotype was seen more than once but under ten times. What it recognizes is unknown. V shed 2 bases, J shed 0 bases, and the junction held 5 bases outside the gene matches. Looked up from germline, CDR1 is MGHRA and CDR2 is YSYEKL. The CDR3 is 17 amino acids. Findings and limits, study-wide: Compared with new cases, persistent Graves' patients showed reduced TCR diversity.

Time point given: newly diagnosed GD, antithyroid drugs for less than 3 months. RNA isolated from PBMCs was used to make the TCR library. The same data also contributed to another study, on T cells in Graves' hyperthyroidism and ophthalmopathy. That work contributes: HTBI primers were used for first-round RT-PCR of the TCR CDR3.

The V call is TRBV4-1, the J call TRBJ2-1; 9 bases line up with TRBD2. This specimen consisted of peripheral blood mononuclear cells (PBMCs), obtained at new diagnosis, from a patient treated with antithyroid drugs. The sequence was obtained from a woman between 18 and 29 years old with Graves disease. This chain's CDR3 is CASSQQSLAGSYNEQFF. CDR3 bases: TGCGCCAGCAGCCAACAATCACTAGCGGGCTCCTACAATGAGCAGTTCTTC.